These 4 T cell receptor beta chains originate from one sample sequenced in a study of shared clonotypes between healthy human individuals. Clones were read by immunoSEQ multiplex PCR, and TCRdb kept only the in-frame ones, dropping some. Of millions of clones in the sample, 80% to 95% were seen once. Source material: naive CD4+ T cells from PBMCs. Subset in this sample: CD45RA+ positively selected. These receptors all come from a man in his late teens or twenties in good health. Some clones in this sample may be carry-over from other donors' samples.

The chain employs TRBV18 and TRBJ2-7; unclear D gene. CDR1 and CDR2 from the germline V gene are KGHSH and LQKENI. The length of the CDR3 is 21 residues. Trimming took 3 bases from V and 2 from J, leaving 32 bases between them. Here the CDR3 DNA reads TGTGCCAGCTCACCTCTACCTTTACCTTTCCTTCCATCGACCGCAACCTACGAGCAGTACTTC. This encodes CASSPLPLPFLPSTATYEQYF.

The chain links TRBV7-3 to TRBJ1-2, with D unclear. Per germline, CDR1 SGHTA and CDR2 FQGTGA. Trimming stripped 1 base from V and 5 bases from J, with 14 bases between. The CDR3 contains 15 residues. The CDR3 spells CASSLRAGGNYGYTF. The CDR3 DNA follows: TGTGCCAGCAGCTTAAGGGCCGGAGGAAATTATGGCTACACCTTC.

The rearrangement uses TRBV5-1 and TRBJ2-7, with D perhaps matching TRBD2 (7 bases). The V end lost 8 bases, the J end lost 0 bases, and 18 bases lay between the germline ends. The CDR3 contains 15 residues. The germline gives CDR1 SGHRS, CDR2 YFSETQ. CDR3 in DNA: TGCGCCAGTAGTACCGAGGGGGGGAGCTCCTACGAGCAGTACTTC. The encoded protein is CASSTEGGSSYEQYF.

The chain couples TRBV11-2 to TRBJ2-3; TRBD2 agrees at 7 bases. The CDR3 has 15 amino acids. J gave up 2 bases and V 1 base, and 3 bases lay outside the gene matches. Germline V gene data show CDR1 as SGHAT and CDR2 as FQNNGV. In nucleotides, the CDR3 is TGTGCCAGCAGCTTAGGCCTAGCGGTCACAGATACGCAGTATTTT. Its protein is CASSLGLAVTDTQYF.